This T cell receptor beta chain is from a study of cytomegalovirus exposure and HLA in healthy donors. Overall study context: The 100 to 150 validation repertoires were reported in a later analysis to have been generated on the same platform as the 666 first-cohort repertoires.

CDR1 is SGHDT and CDR2 is YYEEEE in the germline V gene. The CDR3 extends over 15 amino acids. The V end lost 4 bases, the J end lost 6 bases, and 17 bases lay between the germline ends. With regard to this clone: Antigen specificity is unknown.

Whole-study findings and limits: The TCR clusters that emerged in the first cohort tended, a later analysis found, to co-occur in the 95 to 150 validation repertoires. Among TCR beta chains, those listed as cytomegalovirus-associated numbered some 170.

Only in-frame clones appear in the TCRdb table, and some are missing; sequencing was by immunoSEQ multiplex PCR. The repertoire holds 100,000 to 150,000 clones, with roughly 87% as singletons. This sequence joins TRBV5-6 and TRBJ1-5; D is possibly TRBD1 (6 bases). Material for sequencing was PBMCs. The sequence came from a woman aged 18 to 35 in good health and CMV-seronegative. The CDR3 region has the DNA TGTGCCAGCAGCAGGGGGGGCTCTAATGGTCAGCCCCAGCATTTT. Its translation is CASSRGGSNGQPQHF.